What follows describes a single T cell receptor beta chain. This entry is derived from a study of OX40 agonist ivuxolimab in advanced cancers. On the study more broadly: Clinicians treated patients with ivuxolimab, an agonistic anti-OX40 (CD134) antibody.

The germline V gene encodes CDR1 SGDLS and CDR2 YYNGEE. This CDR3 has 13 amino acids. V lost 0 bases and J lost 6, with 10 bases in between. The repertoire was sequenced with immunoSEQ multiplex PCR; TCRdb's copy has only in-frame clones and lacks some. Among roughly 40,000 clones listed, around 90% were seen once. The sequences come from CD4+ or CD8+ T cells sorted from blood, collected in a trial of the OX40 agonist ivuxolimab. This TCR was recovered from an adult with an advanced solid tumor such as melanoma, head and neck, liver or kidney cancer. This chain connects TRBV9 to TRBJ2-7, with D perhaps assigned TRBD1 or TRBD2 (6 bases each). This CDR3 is CASSVDRGAEQYF. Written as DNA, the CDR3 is TGTGCCAGCAGCGTAGATAGGGGGGCCGAGCAGTACTTC.